Shown below are 20 T cell receptor beta chains from a single sample sequenced in a study of blood T cell repertoires in COVID-19. Assay: immunoSEQ multiplex PCR; the TCRdb copy retains only in-frame clones and omits some. The sample consists of tens of thousands of clones, approximately 91% of them appearing once. Sequencing was carried out using peripheral blood. The receptors were sampled from a woman between 65 and 79 years old with acute or convalescent COVID-19.

This chain connects TRBV6-2 or TRBV6-3 to TRBJ1-1, with D unresolved. Germline CDR1 MNHEY, CDR2 SVGEGT. The CDR3 loop spans 15 amino acids. With 0 bases removed from V and 5 bases from J, the gap between germline ends came to 13 bases. CDR3 DNA sequence: TGTGCCAGCAGTTACTCGAGGGATCAGAGGACTGAAGCTTTCTTT. Protein: CASSYSRDQRTEAFF.

The genes are TRBV24-1 and TRBJ2-7, with D uncertain. The germline V and J ends were trimmed by 3 bases and 7 bases, with 18 bases remaining between them. The CDR3 extends over 15 amino acids. CDR1 and CDR2 (germline): KGHDR, SFDVKD. The CDR3 DNA sequence: TGTGCCACCAGTGATCATAAGAGACTGCCGGAGGAGCAGTACTTC. Translation gives CATSDHKRLPEEQYF.

The chain uses TRBV21-1 and TRBJ2-3; the table's D call of TRBD2 was not tested on the DNA. TRBV21-1 counts as a pseudogene. The CDR3 is 19 residues long. CDR3 sequence reads: CASSKGFPPSGLRTDTQYF. CDR3 bases: TGTGCCAGCAGCAAAGGGTTCCCGCCTAGCGGGCTGCGCACAGATACGCAGTATTTT.

The CDR3 sequence: CASSQVAGPYEQYF. CDR3 DNA sequence: TGTGCCAGCAGCCAGGTAGCGGGTCCCTACGAGCAGTACTTC. The chain has TRBV14 and TRBJ2-7; 7 bases map to TRBD2. Germline trimming cut 3 bases from V and 2 bases from J; bases unmatched to any gene: 4. The CDR3 has 14 amino acids. Germline V gene lookup returns CDR1 SGHDN and CDR2 FVKESK.

J is TRBJ1-3 and V is TRBV27; 8 nucleotides match TRBD1. This CDR3 has 14 residues. With V trimmed by 6 bases and J by 2 bases, 3 bases remained unmatched. CDR1 and CDR2 (germline): MNHEY, SMNVEV (reference sequence). CDR3 nucleotides: TGTGCCAGCAGATCGACAGGGGCTGGAAACACCATATATTTT. It specifies CASRSTGAGNTIYF.

V is TRBV5-8 and J is TRBJ1-3; no definite D call. CDR1 is SGHTS, CDR2 YDEGEE, per germline. The V end lost 2 bases, the J end lost 4 bases, and 13 bases lay between the germline ends. The CDR3 covers 15 residues. As DNA, the CDR3 is TGTGCCAGCAGCTTACTCGTGACTTTCGGAAACACCATATATTTT. Translation: CASSLLVTFGNTIYF.

V is TRBV24-1 and J is TRBJ2-5, with TRBD1 matching over 7 bases. V lost 4 bases and J lost 4; bases outside the gene matches: 8. The length of the CDR3 is 15 residues. CDR1 is KGHDR, CDR2 SFDVKD, per germline. CDR3 nucleotide sequence: TGTGCCACCAGTGACCACGACAGGGACGGAGAGACCCAGTACTTC. Residues: CATSDHDRDGETQYF.

The chain carries TRBV28 and TRBJ1-4, with D perhaps matching TRBD1 (5 bases). The V end lost 10 bases, the J end lost 0 bases, and 12 bases lay between the germline ends. This CDR3 region has 14 residues. Germline V lookup: CDR1 MDHEN, CDR2 SYDVKM. The CDR3 spells CANQLRATNEKLFF. The CDR3 DNA is TGTGCCAACCAACTCAGGGCAACTAATGAAAAACTGTTTTTT.

This clone was counted once. The J gene is TRBJ1-4, the V gene TRBV28; D is uncertain. Trimming took 6 bases from V and 6 from J, leaving 14 bases between them. The germline gives CDR1 MDHEN, CDR2 SYDVKM. The CDR3 contains 14 residues. DNA of the CDR3: TGTGCCAGCAGCGGCGGATTTGCGGATGAAAAACTGTTTTTT. The encoded protein is CASSGGFADEKLFF.

This clone came up a few times. This chain links TRBV3-1 (or the pseudogene TRBV3-2) with TRBJ1-1, with D possibly being TRBD1 (6 bases). Germline lookup yields CDR1 LGHDT and CDR2 YNNKEL (reference sequence). The CDR3 is made up of 15 amino acids. Trimming removed 1 base from V and 4 bases from J, with 13 bases in between. DNA of the CDR3: TGTGCCAGCAGCCAAGTTGGGGGCTCGGGCACTGAAGCTTTCTTT. This encodes CASSQVGGSGTEAFF.

The chain links TRBV11-1 to TRBJ2-1, with 9 bases lining up with TRBD2. This CDR3 has 15 amino acids. Trimming took 5 bases from V and 2 from J; bases not matched to a gene: 4. CDR1 is SGHAT, CDR2 FQDESV, per germline (reference sequence). The CDR3 protein is CASSLRLAAYNEQFF. The CDR3 nucleotides are TGTGCCAGCAGCCTACGACTAGCGGCCTACAATGAGCAGTTCTTC.

CDR3 amino acids: CASSSGTNNSPLHF. DNA of the CDR3: TGCGCCAGCAGCAGTGGGACAAATAATTCACCCCTCCACTTT. The chain uses TRBV5-1 and TRBJ1-6; possible D gene TRBD1, 6 bases. The CDR3 extends over 14 amino acids. V lost 4 bases to trimming and J lost 5 bases, with 10 bases between them. Looked up from germline, CDR1 is SGHRS and CDR2 is YFSETQ.

V usage is TRBV10-3 and J usage is TRBJ2-1, with TRBD1 matching 9 bases. The trim removed 3 bases at V and 6 bases at J, leaving 6 bases unmatched. Germline CDR1 and CDR2: ENHRY and SYGVKD. The CDR3 sequence is 15 residues long. CDR3: CAISDPGTGRNEQFF. In DNA, the CDR3 is TGTGCCATCAGTGACCCCGGGACAGGGCGCAATGAGCAGTTCTTC.

V usage is TRBV19 and J usage is TRBJ1-6; 10 positions match TRBD1. The V and J ends lost 6 bases and 8 bases, in that order; junction bases with no gene match: 10. The CDR3 spans 16 residues. Germline assignment: CDR1 LNHDA and CDR2 SQIVND (reference sequence). The CDR3 DNA reads TGTGCCAGTAGGCTCCGGGACAGGGGATTCGATTCACCCCTCCACTTT. This gives the protein CASRLRDRGFDSPLHF.

The V call is TRBV5-1, the J call TRBJ2-5; a possible D gene is TRBD1 (6 bases). Trimming stripped 3 bases from V and 0 bases from J, with 15 bases between. CDR1 SGHRS and CDR2 YFSETQ come from the germline V gene. CDR3 length: 16 residues. The chain's CDR3 is CASSSLRTEYQETQYF. For the CDR3, the DNA is TGCGCCAGCAGCTCTCTTAGGACAGAGTACCAAGAGACCCAGTACTTC.

This CDR3 is CASSHDGLAGVAGELFF. The CDR3 DNA reads as TGTGCCAGCAGCCACGATGGACTAGCGGGAGTGGCCGGGGAGCTGTTTTTT. The gene calls are TRBV3-1 (or the pseudogene TRBV3-2) and TRBJ2-2, with 13 bases fitting TRBD2. This CDR3 has 17 residues. CDR1 is LGHDT and CDR2 is YNNKEL in the germline V gene (reference sequence). V lost 3 bases and J lost 6; bases outside the gene matches: 7.

The rearrangement joins TRBV5-5 to TRBJ2-7; 9 bases match TRBD1. The CDR3 loop spans 16 amino acids. V was clipped by 2 bases and J by 0 bases; unmatched bases: 6. The germline V gene encodes CDR1 SGHKS and CDR2 YYEKEE (reference sequence). The CDR3 sequence: CASSLDRTGVSYEQYV. CDR3 sequence (DNA): TGTGCCAGCAGCTTAGACAGGACAGGGGTCTCCTACGAGCAGTACGTC.

The chain recombines TRBV27 with TRBJ2-2; possible D gene TRBD2, 6 bases. V was cut by 6 bases and J by 6 bases, with 17 bases left in between. There are 15 residues in the CDR3. Germline V gene data show CDR1 as MNHEY and CDR2 as SMNVEV (reference sequence). CDR3 sequence (DNA): TGTGCCAGCAGATTAAAGCCCCCGGGGGCCGGGGAGCTGTTTTTT. The encoded protein is CASRLKPPGAGELFF.

The chain recombines TRBV27 with TRBJ2-3; 13 nucleotides line up with TRBD2. CDR1 and CDR2 (germline): MNHEY, SMNVEV (reference sequence). The CDR3 runs 17 residues. Trimming at V came to 5 bases and at J to 4 bases, leaving 9 bases not matched to a gene. This CDR3 is CASSQGTSGRASDTQYF. CDR3 DNA sequence: TGTGCCAGCAGTCAGGGAACTAGCGGGAGGGCGTCAGATACGCAGTATTTT.

This rearrangement joins TRBV6-4 to TRBJ1-5; 9 nucleotides match TRBD1. The CDR3 covers 20 residues. From germline, CDR1 is MRHNA and CDR2 SNTAGT. With V trimmed by 6 bases and J by 3 bases, 21 bases remained unmatched. This chain's CDR3 is CASRQTPLGGQGRDNQPQHF. The CDR3 DNA sequence: TGTGCCAGCAGGCAAACCCCGTTGGGGGGACAGGGTAGGGACAATCAGCCCCAGCATTTT.